The 14 T cell receptor beta chains given below trace back to one sample, sequenced in a study of blood T cell repertoires in COVID-19. Sequenced by immunoSEQ multiplex PCR; TCRdb stores in-frame clones only, minus some. The table records approximately 270,000 clones, 75% to 95% of them present only once. The specimen was PBMCs or T cells enriched from blood (not recorded which). The receptor set was obtained from a man aged 35-49 years who had been exposed to COVID-19.

The V gene is TRBV9, the J gene TRBJ2-2, with 8 bases lining up with TRBD1. Losses at the gene ends were 0 bases for V and 8 bases for J; bases not matched to a gene: 9. There are 16 residues in the CDR3. The germline CDR1 and CDR2 sequences are SGDLS and YYNGEE. Here the CDR3 DNA reads TGTGCCAGCAGCGTAGCTCGGACAGGGCGATCTGGGGAGCTGTTTTTT. Its protein product is CASSVARTGRSGELFF.

The CDR3 DNA reads TGTGCCAGCAGTTTAGAGGGTCCGGGTCAGCCCCAGCATTTT. Its translation is CASSLEGPGQPQHF. The chain joins TRBV28 to TRBJ1-5, with unresolved D. Germline V CDR1 and CDR2: MDHEN, SYDVKM. The V end was cut by 2 bases, the J end by 6 bases, with 11 bases between. This CDR3 has 14 amino acids.

The rearrangement links TRBV5-4 to TRBJ2-7; 11 bases are shared with TRBD2. Losses at the gene ends were 1 base for V and 6 bases for J; bases not matched to a gene: 0. Per germline, CDR1 SGHNT and CDR2 YYREEE (reference sequence). CDR3 length: 13 residues. CDR3 bases: TGTGCCAGCAGCTTGACTAGCGGGAGCGAGCAGTACTTC. Translating it yields CASSLTSGSEQYF.

V usage is TRBV11-1 and J usage is TRBJ2-1; D possibly corresponds to TRBD1 (5 bases). Germline CDR1 SGHAT, CDR2 FQDESV (reference sequence). The CDR3 contains 14 residues. The V end lost 0 bases, the J end lost 7 bases, and 10 bases lay between the germline ends. CDR3 loop: CASSLASTENEQFF. The CDR3 DNA follows: TGTGCCAGCAGCTTAGCCTCGACAGAGAATGAGCAGTTCTTC. The variable domain in full, with the rest retrieved from reference TRBV11-1 and TRBJ2-1, is EAEVAQSPRYKITEKSQAVAFWCDPISGHATLYWYRQILGQGPELLVQFQDESVVDDSQLPKDRFSAERLKGVDSTLKIQPAELGDSAMYLCASSLASTENEQFFGPGTRLTVL.

This chain links TRBV28 with TRBJ1-1, with TRBD1 matching 7 bases. This CDR3 contains 14 residues. The germline gives CDR1 MDHEN, CDR2 SYDVKM. V trimming: 6 bases; J trimming: 0 bases; junction bases outside the gene matches: 4. CDR3 nucleotides: TGTGCCAGCAGGGGGGGACAGCTGAACACTGAAGCTTTCTTT. Its translation is CASRGGQLNTEAFF.

In its sample, this clone was seen once. The chain carries TRBV11-3 and TRBJ2-5; D possibly corresponds to TRBD1 (5 bases). Germline lookup yields CDR1 SGHNT and CDR2 YENEEA. The CDR3 is 17 amino acids. V was clipped by 3 bases and J by 0 bases, with 17 bases between them. This chain's CDR3 is CASSFLMDKEHQETQYF. The CDR3 bases are TGTGCCAGCAGCTTTTTAATGGACAAAGAACACCAAGAGACCCAGTACTTC.

The chain couples TRBV11-2 to TRBJ1-3; 9 bases fit TRBD1. With 4 bases clipped from V and 2 bases from J, the junction kept 15 bases outside the gene matches. Germline assignment: CDR1 SGHAT and CDR2 FQNNGV. The CDR3 contains 19 residues. The CDR3 DNA reads as TGTGCCAGCAGCTCAGCGGGACAGGGACTTCGGAGAACTGGAAACACCATATATTTT. Its translation: CASSSAGQGLRRTGNTIYF.

This clone was seen only once. The chain combines TRBV15 with TRBJ1-2, with TRBD1 matching 9 bases. The trim removed 4 bases at V and 2 bases at J, leaving 5 bases unmatched. The CDR3 covers 15 residues. Germline V gene lookup returns CDR1 LNHNV and CDR2 YYDKDF (reference sequence). The CDR3 loop reads CATSNRGRGNYGYTF. CDR3 bases: TGTGCCACCAGCAACAGGGGGCGCGGAAACTATGGCTACACCTTC.

The chain employs TRBV5-1 and TRBJ1-1; unclear D gene. V was shortened by 6 bases and J by 0 bases, with 12 bases between the two germline ends. The CDR3 has 14 residues. Germline CDR1 and CDR2: SGHRS and YFSETQ. The CDR3 reads CASMYDSMNTEAFF. DNA of the CDR3: TGCGCCAGCATGTACGATAGCATGAACACTGAAGCTTTCTTT.

The chain recombines TRBV6-6 with TRBJ1-5; 8 bases agree with TRBD1. This CDR3 is 17 amino acids long. CDR1 is MNHNY and CDR2 is SVGAGI in the germline V gene (reference sequence). V was pared by 5 bases and J by 0 bases, with 9 bases of the junction left unmatched. The CDR3 nucleotides are TGTGCCAGCAGTCCCGCCGACAGGGGAAGTAGCAATCAGCCCCAGCATTTT. It codes for CASSPADRGSSNQPQHF.

This chain links TRBV7-2 with TRBJ2-2, with TRBD2 matching over 7 bases. CDR3 length: 14 amino acids. V was clipped by 3 bases and J by 9 bases; unmatched bases: 7. Per germline, CDR1 SGHTA and CDR2 FQGNSA. As DNA, the CDR3 is TGTGCCAGCAGCTTGGGGGAGGGTTTCTGGGAGCTGTTTTTT. It is translated as CASSLGEGFWELFF.

The V and J genes are TRBV19 and TRBJ2-6; D is undetermined. The germline gives CDR1 LNHDA, CDR2 SQIVND (reference sequence). The V end lost 4 bases, the J end lost 3 bases, and 10 bases lay between the germline ends. The CDR3 covers 15 residues. CDR3 sequence reads: CASSRPGDGANVLTF. The CDR3 coding sequence is TGTGCCAGTAGTAGGCCGGGTGATGGGGCCAACGTCCTGACTTTC.

This chain links TRBV4-2 with TRBJ2-7; the match to TRBD1 covers 8 bases. The germline V gene has CDR1 LGHNA and CDR2 YNFKEQ. This CDR3 comprises 15 residues. The J segment lost 4 bases and the V segment lost 2 bases, leaving 7 bases of the junction unmatched. The CDR3 bases are TGTGCCAGCAGCCAACTGAACAGGGGGGCATACGAGCAGTACTTC. Translating it yields CASSQLNRGAYEQYF.

This chain links TRBV30 with TRBJ1-5; no reliable D call. The CDR3 is made up of 13 amino acids. Germline V gene data show CDR1 as GTSNPN and CDR2 as SVGIG (reference sequence). V was cut by 5 bases and J by 6 bases, with 14 bases left in between. CDR3 protein: CAWADRGVQPQHF. DNA for the CDR3: TGTGCCTGGGCGGACCGGGGAGTTCAGCCCCAGCATTTT.